These 20 T cell receptor beta chains were sequenced from one sample in a study of siplizumab effects on memory and regulatory T cells. The data were produced by immunoSEQ multiplex PCR, yet TCRdb's version contains in-frame clones alone and is incomplete. The sample carries about 72,000 clones, about 90% recorded once. The sample comprised CD8+ T cells sorted from blood. The receptors originated from a human donor in good health.

The chain has TRBV6-6 and TRBJ1-1, with a tentative D call TRBD1 (6 bases). The CDR3 contains 12 residues. Germline CDR1 reads MNHNY; CDR2 reads SVGAGI (reference sequence). Trimming pared 6 bases from V and 1 base from J, leaving 6 bases between. The CDR3 is CASRTGNTEAFF. CDR3 nucleotide sequence: TGTGCCAGCAGGACAGGGAACACTGAAGCTTTCTTT.

This chain uses TRBV6-1 with TRBJ1-1; tentatively, D is TRBD1 (6 bases). Germline CDR1 and CDR2: MNHNS and SASEGT. The CDR3 runs 16 residues. V was clipped by 0 bases and J by 1 base, with 12 bases between them. CDR3 in amino acids: CASSEALRGANTEAFF. CDR3 DNA: TGTGCCAGCAGTGAAGCGCTGCGGGGGGCGAACACTGAAGCTTTCTTT.

The V gene is TRBV7-8, the J gene TRBJ2-2; 9 bases line up with TRBD2. Germline values: CDR1 SGHVS, CDR2 FQNEAQ. Trimming cost V 1 base and J 6 bases; bases outside gene matches: 3. CDR3 length: 15 amino acids. The CDR3 DNA reads as TGTGCCAGCAGCTTAGAGGTAGCGGGGGCCGGGGAGCTGTTTTTT. Amino acids: CASSLEVAGAGELFF.

This clone was seen a single time. The chain combines TRBV4-1 with TRBJ1-5; D not certain. The V and J ends lost 1 base and 0 bases respectively, with 13 bases between them. Germline V CDR1 and CDR2: MGHRA, YSYEKL. The CDR3 contains 17 residues. CDR3 loop: CASSQGPSVYSNQPQHF. The DNA of the CDR3 is TGCGCCAGCAGCCAAGGTCCGTCGGTCTATAGCAATCAGCCCCAGCATTTT.

The chain is built from TRBV7-9 and TRBJ2-7, with TRBD1 as a possible D gene (7 bases). The CDR3 spans 15 residues. Germline CDR1 and CDR2: SEHNR and FQNEAQ (reference sequence). V was pared by 5 bases and J by 3 bases, with 17 bases between. The CDR3 DNA reads TGTGCCAGCAGCCCTAGAGTCAGGGGGGTCTACGAGCAGTACTTC. This translates into CASSPRVRGVYEQYF.

The gene calls are TRBV7-9 and TRBJ2-2, with 9 bases lining up with TRBD1. Losses at the gene ends were 6 bases for V and 4 bases for J; bases not matched to a gene: 3. Germline values: CDR1 SEHNR, CDR2 FQNEAQ (reference sequence). This CDR3 comprises 14 residues. The CDR3 nucleotides are TGTGCCAGCAGTGGGACAGGGTCCACCGGGGAGCTGTTTTTT. It yields the protein CASSGTGSTGELFF.

This rearrangement joins TRBV7-9 to TRBJ2-5, with 8 positions matching TRBD2. The CDR3 totals 16 residues. With 4 bases clipped from V and 5 bases from J, the junction kept 12 bases outside the gene matches. CDR1 and CDR2 from the germline V gene are SEHNR and FQNEAQ (reference sequence). The CDR3 loop is CASSSPHGGRKETQYF. DNA for the CDR3: TGTGCCAGCAGCTCTCCTCATGGCGGGAGGAAGGAGACCCAGTACTTC. The full variable domain, completed using reference TRBV7-9 and TRBJ2-5, is DTGVSQNPRHKITKRGQNVTFRCDPISEHNRLYWYRQTLGQGPEFLTYFQNEAQLEKSRLLSDRFSAERPKGSFSTLEIQRTEQGDSAMYLCASSSPHGGRKETQYFGPGTRLLVL.

The table lists this clone with a count of one. The chain links TRBV27 to TRBJ1-1, with D perhaps TRBD1 (5 bases). Germline CDR1 is MNHEY and CDR2 is SMNVEV (reference sequence). The CDR3 has 14 amino acids. Trimming shortened V by 6 bases and J by 10 bases, and 21 bases separated the two germline ends. CDR3 DNA sequence: TGTGCCAGCAGCACAGTTCAGGGATTGGGGAGAGCTTTCTTT. Its protein product is CASSTVQGLGRAFF.

V gene TRBV19 combines with J gene TRBJ1-1; possibly TRBD1 for D (6 bases). CDR3 length: 13 amino acids. Deletions cut 10 bases from V and 5 bases from J, with 17 bases between. In germline, CDR1 is LNHDA, CDR2 SQIVND (reference sequence). CDR3 protein: CATLPRGGTEAFF. CDR3 sequence (DNA): TGTGCCACCCTCCCCAGGGGAGGGACTGAAGCTTTCTTT.

The chain recombines TRBV6-4 with TRBJ1-2; D is unclear. The CDR3 runs 13 residues. Trimming removed 4 bases at V and 2 bases at J, with 8 bases between. Germline-derived CDR1 and CDR2 are MRHNA and SNTAGT. The chain's CDR3 is CASSGEENYGYTF. The CDR3, as DNA: TGTGCCAGCAGTGGTGAGGAGAACTATGGCTACACCTTC.

The chain links TRBV7-9 to TRBJ2-3; 11 bases are shared with TRBD2. The CDR3 extends over 16 amino acids. The germline gives CDR1 SEHNR, CDR2 FQNEAQ (reference sequence). The ends lost 4 bases at V and 4 bases at J; junction bases unmatched: 7. CDR3 sequence (DNA): TGTGCCAGCAGCTCATTACTAGCGGGAGCATCAGATACGCAGTATTTT. It encodes CASSSLLAGASDTQYF.

The gene calls are TRBV5-8 and TRBJ2-7; D is possibly TRBD1 (7 bases). V was trimmed by 2 bases and J by 2 bases, leaving 17 bases between them. Germline V gene sequence: CDR1 SGHTS, CDR2 YDEGEE. The CDR3 is 16 residues long. Here the CDR3 reads CASSFSGRGDPYEQYF. In DNA, the CDR3 is TGTGCCAGCAGCTTCTCGGGCAGGGGGGACCCCTACGAGCAGTACTTC.

This rearrangement joins TRBV18 to TRBJ2-3; D call uncertain. Trimming pared 0 bases from V and 2 bases from J, leaving 9 bases between. Germline V CDR1 and CDR2: KGHSH, LQKENI. This CDR3 comprises 15 residues. CDR3 sequence reads: CASSPPNYPTDTQYF. CDR3 DNA: TGTGCCAGCTCACCACCAAACTACCCCACAGATACGCAGTATTTT.

The CDR3 protein is CASSPGQGTDTQYF. CDR3 coding DNA: TGTGCCAGCAGCCCGGGACAGGGGACAGATACGCAGTATTTT. This chain joins TRBV5-6 and TRBJ2-3; the match to TRBD1 covers 10 bases. Germline values: CDR1 SGHDT, CDR2 YYEEEE. The CDR3 runs 14 residues. V lost 4 bases and J lost 3; bases outside the gene matches: 2. Looking up the rest from reference TRBV5-6 and TRBJ2-3 gives the full variable domain: DAGVTQSPTHLIKTRGQQVTLRCSPKSGHDTVSWYQQALGQGPQFIFQYYEEEERQRGNFPDRFSGHQFPNYSSELNVNALLLGDSALYLCASSPGQGTDTQYFGPGTRLTVL.

V is TRBV11-2 and J is TRBJ2-2, with 7 bases lining up with TRBD2. This CDR3 is built from 17 residues. V lost 1 base and J lost 3; bases outside the gene matches: 8. CDR1 and CDR2 (germline): SGHAT, FQNNGV. The CDR3 nucleotides read TGTGCCAGCAGCTTAGCTGGGAGGGCTTATGACACCGGGGAGCTGTTTTTT. This encodes CASSLAGRAYDTGELFF. Combining the CDR3 with reference TRBV11-2 and TRBJ2-2 gives the whole variable domain EAGVAQSPRYKIIEKRQSVAFWCNPISGHATLYWYQQILGQGPKLLIQFQNNGVVDDSQLPKDRFSAERLKGVDSTLKIQPAKLEDSAVYLCASSLAGRAYDTGELFFGEGSRLTVL.

V is TRBV5-1 and J is TRBJ2-1; a weak D match, TRBD1 (6 bases). The length of the CDR3 is 14 residues. The V gene lost 3 bases and the J gene lost 6 bases, with 13 bases spanning the gap. Per the germline V gene, CDR1 is SGHRS and CDR2 is YFSETQ. In DNA, the CDR3 is TGCGCCAGCAGCTATGAGTCCAGGGGCAATGAGCAGTTCTTC. This translates into CASSYESRGNEQFF. The entire variable domain, with the rest obtained from reference TRBV5-1 and TRBJ2-1, is as follows: KAGVTQTPRYLIKTRGQQVTLSCSPISGHRSVSWYQQTPGQGLQFLFEYFSETQRNKGNFPGRFSGRQFSNSRSEMNVSTLELGDSALYLCASSYESRGNEQFFGPGTRLTVL.

The rearrangement joins TRBV19 to TRBJ2-7; D is possibly TRBD1 (6 bases). This CDR3 is built from 14 residues. Germline V gives CDR1 LNHDA, CDR2 SQIVND (reference sequence). Trimming pared 1 base from V and 2 bases from J, leaving 9 bases between. The CDR3 DNA sequence: TGTGCCAGTAGTATAGCGGCAGGGGCCTACGAGCAGTACTTC. This codes for CASSIAAGAYEQYF.

The V gene is TRBV7-2, the J gene TRBJ2-7; D remains unclear. V lost 2 bases to trimming and J lost 5 bases, with 13 bases between them. Germline V gives CDR1 SGHTA, CDR2 FQGNSA. This CDR3 comprises 14 residues. The DNA of the CDR3 is TGTGCCAGCAGCTTAAGTCTTAACAGCCACGAGCAGTACTTC. It yields the protein CASSLSLNSHEQYF.

The chain combines TRBV7-9 with TRBJ2-5, with 7 bases matching TRBD1. The J segment lost 0 bases and the V segment lost 1 base, leaving 5 bases of the junction unmatched. Germline V gives CDR1 SEHNR, CDR2 FQNEAQ (reference sequence). The length of the CDR3 is 16 residues. CDR3 DNA: TGTGCCAGCAGCTTAGGAGGGGGCTGGTACCAAGAGACCCAGTACTTC. Its translation: CASSLGGGWYQETQYF. The full variable domain, with the rest looked up from reference TRBV7-9 and TRBJ2-5, is DTGVSQNPRHKITKRGQNVTFRCDPISEHNRLYWYRQTLGQGPEFLTYFQNEAQLEKSRLLSDRFSAERPKGSFSTLEIQRTEQGDSAMYLCASSLGGGWYQETQYFGPGTRLLVL.

V and J are TRBV15 and TRBJ1-4; 9 positions agree with TRBD1. CDR1 LNHNV and CDR2 YYDKDF come from the germline V gene (reference sequence). The CDR3 is made up of 17 amino acids. With V trimmed by 5 bases and J by 0 bases, 7 bases remained unmatched. The CDR3 here is CATSLWTGAATNEKLFF. The CDR3 DNA reads as TGTGCCACCAGCCTCTGGACAGGGGCTGCAACTAATGAAAAACTGTTTTTT.